The text below deals with one TCR beta chain. Its specificity is unknown. Here immunoSEQ multiplex PCR was the method, and the copy in TCRdb shows in-frame clones only, minus some. The data hold over a million clones, with roughly 96% observed a single time. The sample comes from a study of shared clonotypes between healthy human individuals. After removal of 5 bases from V and 0 bases from J, the junction contained 6 bases not matched to a gene. This CDR3 has 16 amino acids. The germline V gene encodes CDR1 MDHEN and CDR2 SYDVKM. Regarding the study as a whole: Only blood was sampled, and tissue TCR repertoires likely differ from blood ones.

The clonotype originates from a man under 40 in good health. The genes are TRBV28 and TRBJ2-7; TRBD2 matches 11 bases. Sequencing was done on a sample of naive CD4+ T cells sorted from blood. The subset was: CD45RA+ positively selected. The CDR3 DNA reads TGTGCCAGCAGTCGACTAGCGGGGTTGGTCTCCTACGAGCAGTACTTC. Translation gives CASSRLAGLVSYEQYF.